This T cell receptor (beta chain) is from a study of T-cell reconstitution after alpha-beta-depleted transplantation in children. With V trimmed by 1 base and J by 6 bases, 7 bases remained unmatched. The CDR3 is made up of 15 amino acids. Germline V gene data show CDR1 as DFQATT and CDR2 as SNEGSKA (reference sequence). The table lists this clonotype with many counts. TCRbeta library preparation incorporated unique molecular identifiers. From the PCR reads, TCRdb called clonotypes with MiXCR, one entry per CDR3 protein. Of fewer than 130,000 distinct CDR3 sequences detected, under 13% appear once; the ten largest clones hold more than 7%.

This specimen consisted of PBMCs from the stem cell graft donor, obtained from the stem cell graft. The V gene is TRBV20-1, the J gene TRBJ2-2; 8 bases map to TRBD2. This clonotype originated in a human donor who donated a stem cell graft to a child with acute lymphoblastic leukemia. The CDR3 nucleotides read TGCAGTGCTAGAGCGGAATTAGCGGGGCCCGGGGAGCTGTTTTTT. It specifies CSARAELAGPGELFF.